The 13 T cell receptor beta chains reported below all come from one sample, sequenced in a study of breast tumors, draining lymph nodes, adjacent tissues. A single record per CDR3 protein comes from TCRdb applying MiXCR to the multiplex PCR reads. The table has approximately 19,000 distinct CDR3 sequences, 50% seen once. The sample comprised breast tumor tissue. Source of these receptors: a female donor with breast cancer. Some clones in this sample may be carry-over from other donors' samples.

The chain is built from TRBV20-1 and TRBJ1-5, with TRBD1 identical over 7 bases. From germline, CDR1 is DFQATT and CDR2 SNEGSKA (reference sequence). CDR3 length equals 17 residues. The V gene end was trimmed by 1 base and the J gene end by 6 bases; junction bases not matched to a gene: 15. CDR3 amino acids: CSARATGRAHPGQPQHF. The CDR3 DNA is TGCAGTGCTAGAGCGACAGGGAGGGCCCACCCGGGTCAGCCCCAGCATTTT.

Regarding this clonotype: A much larger clone is a single base away; this may be a read error. This chain connects TRBV13 to TRBJ2-1; D call uncertain. Trimming shortened V by 3 bases and J by 7 bases, and 16 bases separated the two germline ends. CDR1 and CDR2 (germline): PRHDT, FYEKMQ (reference sequence). The CDR3 extends over 15 amino acids. Here the CDR3 reads CASSFRVARNNEQFF. The CDR3 DNA is TGTGCCAGCAGCTTCCGGGTAGCTCGGAATAATGAGCAGTTCTTC.

The chain carries TRBV15 and TRBJ2-7; 15 nucleotides match TRBD2. Unmatched junction bases numbered 9, after V lost 1 base and J lost 2 bases. Germline V gene sequence: CDR1 LNHNV, CDR2 YYDKDF (reference sequence). This CDR3 has 19 amino acids. The CDR3 DNA sequence: TGTGCCACCAGCAGAGCCTTTGGACTAGCGGGAGGGCCAGCCTACGAGCAGTACTTC. Residues: CATSRAFGLAGGPAYEQYF.

This rearrangement joins TRBV7-2 to TRBJ1-5; perhaps TRBD1 as D (5 bases). Trimming cost V 3 bases and J 3 bases, with 12 bases left between them. Germline lookup yields CDR1 SGHTA and CDR2 FQGNSA. There are 15 residues in the CDR3. The CDR3 nucleotides are TGTGCCAGCAGCTTTGGCTCGGGGGACAATCAGCCCCAGCATTTT. It specifies CASSFGSGDNQPQHF.

This clonotype has ten or more counts. V gene TRBV9 combines with J gene TRBJ2-1; 9 bases match TRBD2. Germline values: CDR1 SGDLS, CDR2 YYNGEE. Trimming removed 0 bases from V and 8 bases from J; junction bases left unmatched: 12. There are 17 residues in the CDR3. The CDR3 is CASSVVSSGTKPHEQFF. The CDR3 nucleotides read TGTGCCAGCAGCGTAGTGTCTAGCGGGACCAAACCCCATGAGCAGTTCTTC.

In regard to this clonotype: The junction departs from the called germline gene at one end, perhaps through a read error. The chain has TRBV19 and TRBJ2-3; D may be TRBD1 or TRBD2 (6 bases each). The CDR3 spans 14 residues. Germline-derived CDR1 and CDR2 are LNHDA and SQIVND (reference sequence). CDR3 protein: CASNQGRSTDTQHF. CDR3 in DNA: TGTGCCAGTAACCAGGGGAGGAGCACAGATACGCAGCACTTT.

Note on this clonotype: At one of its ends the junction is not consistent with the germline gene, which may arise from a read error. The chain carries TRBV12-3 or TRBV12-4 and TRBJ1-2, with D uncertain. The CDR3 contains 13 residues. This CDR3 reads CACTPGRNYGHTF. The DNA of the CDR3 is TGTGCCTGCACCCCCGGACGCAACTATGGCCACACCTTC.

The CDR3 bases are TGTGCCAGCAGTACCCGTGTGAGGGGGGAGCTGTTTTTT. This gives the protein CASSTRVRGELFF. The V call is TRBV27, the J call TRBJ2-2; D uncertain. The CDR3 consists of 13 residues. Germline CDR1 and CDR2: MNHEY and SMNVEV (reference sequence). V lost 5 bases to trimming and J lost 8 bases, with 12 bases between them.

This clonotype ranks as medium-sized. Here the CDR3 DNA reads TGTGCCACCTCAGCTAAAAGCGGGAGGGCCCGGGAAGATACGCAGTATTTT. This sequence encodes CATSAKSGRAREDTQYF. The chain recombines TRBV24-1 with TRBJ2-3; 10 bases align to TRBD2. CDR1 and CDR2 (germline): KGHDR, SFDVKD. The CDR3 runs to 17 residues. With V trimmed by 9 bases and J by 5 bases, 16 bases remained unmatched.

At least ten counts were recorded for this clonotype. This rearrangement joins TRBV19 to TRBJ2-7, with 9 positions matching TRBD1. This CDR3 contains 17 residues. V gave up 2 bases and J gave up 7 bases; unmatched junction bases: 15. CDR1 and CDR2 from the germline V gene are LNHDA and SQIVND (reference sequence). This CDR3 reads CASSIRAKTGGEGEQYF. The CDR3 DNA follows: TGTGCCAGTAGTATAAGGGCGAAGACAGGGGGAGAGGGGGAGCAGTACTTC.

The genes are TRBV19 and TRBJ1-5; 10 nucleotides match TRBD1. The ends lost 10 bases at V and 0 bases at J; junction bases unmatched: 15. This CDR3 has 18 amino acids. CDR1 LNHDA and CDR2 SQIVND come from the germline V gene (reference sequence). The CDR3 DNA reads TGTGCCAATAATGATCGACAGGGGGCAGGGTTTAGCAATCAGCCCCAGCATTTT. This gives the protein CANNDRQGAGFSNQPQHF.

This clonotype was seen at least ten times. The rearrangement uses TRBV6-5 and TRBJ2-7; no reliable D call. V was cut by 7 bases and J by 2 bases, with 9 bases left in between. Germline CDR1 and CDR2: MNHEY and SVGAGI. This CDR3 has 12 amino acids. CDR3 in amino acids: CASTSVAYEQYF. In DNA, the CDR3 is TGTGCCAGCACTTCCGTCGCCTACGAGCAGTACTTC.

The chain uses TRBV7-6 and TRBJ2-2; D is possibly TRBD2 (6 bases). CDR3 length: 13 amino acids. Trimming pared 3 bases from V and 6 bases from J, leaving 8 bases between. Per germline, CDR1 SGHVS and CDR2 FNYEAQ. The CDR3 here is CASSLEGAGELFF. The CDR3 DNA sequence: TGTGCCAGCAGCTTGGAGGGTGCCGGGGAGCTGTTTTTT.